The source of this T cell receptor beta chain is a study of PD-1 blockade in classical Hodgkin lymphoma (TCRdb year 2020). Study-wide context: Nivolumab dosing was 3 mg/kg intravenously every 2 weeks, continuing until either disease progression or unacceptable toxicity. The study used CyTOF and TCR beta sequencing to define a peripheral blood immune signature of response to PD-1 blockade in classical Hodgkin lymphoma.

Points the paper makes about the study in general: The study covered only a single clinical trial cohort, and the causes of the repertoire differences, possibly disease activity or prior therapy, were still not defined. Among trial patients, those achieving complete response had baseline diversity similar to that of newly diagnosed patients, while diversity was significantly lower in partial responders and progressors. A significant rise by C4D1 was seen in CD4+ but not CD8+ TCR diversity (p=0.0027 vs p=0.16), with the rise being most apparent in complete responders (p=0.02). Patients starting nivolumab less than 1 year after ASCT had lower diversity and were excluded from later analyses to avoid confounding by immune reconstitution. Baseline TCR diversity was reported as lower in newly diagnosed patients than in healthy donors, and lower still in relapsed/refractory patients.

The CDR3 numbers 12 residues from cysteine through phenylalanine. Here the CDR3 DNA is all that survives: 36 bases in frame from base 1. V and J are truncated by 4 bases and 5 bases respectively, leaving an intervening sequence of 6 bases. CDR1 and CDR2 were assigned from the germline V gene as KGHSH and LQKENI. The Qiagen DNeasy kit was used to extract genomic DNA both from unsorted PBMCs and from the negatively selected CD4+ and CD8+ fractions. Using primers that anneal to V and J segments, immunoSEQ multiplex PCR amplified the TCR beta CDR3 regions. A synthetic immune receptor repertoire was used to minimize amplification bias, and any residual bias was removed computationally once sequencing was done. As for how the authors treated the data: Custom Python scripts were used to quantify repertoire diversity as the Shannon entropy index. Unsorted, CD4+ and CD8+ repertoires were analyzed separately, except in combined analyses where CD4+ and CD8+ sequences were merged in silico. Clonal expansion was defined as at least a 2-fold frequency increase after treatment relative to C1D1, with a pseudocount of 0.5 for undetected baseline clones. Clones with 0 or 1 copy at C1D1 were classified as singleton clones, and clones with 2 or more copies were classified as non-singleton clones. By matching protein sequences in sorted samples from the same patient, clones expanded in unsorted samples were annotated as CD4+, CD8+ or unknown. Diversity changes from C1D1 to C4D1 were tested in paired samples using Wilcoxon tests. The table was pulled from immuneACCESS by TCRdb, which kept in-frame rearrangements only. Such tables lose some clones; where checked, under half of the loss comes from unresolved V genes, and the rest has no known cause. V, J and clone size derive from that table, while D and trimming were established from the DNA sequence. This sample gives 47,000 or so clones in total; about three quarters of them show up just once. The ten largest clones add up to approximately 10% of the sample.

The time point label on this specimen signifies: cycle 1 day 1 (C1D1), immediately before nivolumab initiation. Every trial patient had relapsed following autologous stem cell transplantation, and prior brentuximab vedotin exposure was what differed among cohorts A, B and C. The trial cohort comprised roughly 50 patients with relapsed/refractory classical Hodgkin lymphoma whose best overall responses were complete response, partial response or progressive disease. In the multi-cohort phase II CheckMate 205 trial, trial patients received single-agent nivolumab. An independent review committee assessed best overall response by applying the 2007 International Working Group response criteria. PBMCs from the trial were collected at three points: immediately before nivolumab initiation (C1D1), and during therapy at cycle 2 day 1 and cycle 4 day 1. Peripheral blood was collected in 8 mL Vacutainer Cell Preparation Tubes, from which PBMCs were isolated by centrifugation and then cryopreserved.

About this clone itself: It has no known antigen specificity. No base quality information exists; no much larger clone differs at one position.

This TCR was recovered from a human donor with classical Hodgkin lymphoma. Sequenced material: peripheral blood mononuclear cells (PBMCs), taken at baseline. Recombination connected TRBV18 to TRBJ2-1, and the D gene may be TRBD1, 5 bases matching. Read as DNA, the sequence is TGTGCCAGCTCACGACAGAACAATGAGCAGTTCTTC. It specifies CASSRQNNEQFF.